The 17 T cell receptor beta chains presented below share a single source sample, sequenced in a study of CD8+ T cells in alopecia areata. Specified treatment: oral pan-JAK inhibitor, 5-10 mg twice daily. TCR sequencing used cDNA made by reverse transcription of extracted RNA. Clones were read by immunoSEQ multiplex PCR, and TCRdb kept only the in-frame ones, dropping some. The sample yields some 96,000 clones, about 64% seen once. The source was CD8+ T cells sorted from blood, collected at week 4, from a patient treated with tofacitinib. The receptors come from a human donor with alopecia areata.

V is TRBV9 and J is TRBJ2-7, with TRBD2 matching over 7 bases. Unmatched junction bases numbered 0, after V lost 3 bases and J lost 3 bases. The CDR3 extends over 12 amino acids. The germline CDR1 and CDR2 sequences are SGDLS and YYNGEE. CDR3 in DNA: TGTGCCAGCAGCGCTAGCGGCTACGAGCAGTACTTC. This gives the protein CASSASGYEQYF.

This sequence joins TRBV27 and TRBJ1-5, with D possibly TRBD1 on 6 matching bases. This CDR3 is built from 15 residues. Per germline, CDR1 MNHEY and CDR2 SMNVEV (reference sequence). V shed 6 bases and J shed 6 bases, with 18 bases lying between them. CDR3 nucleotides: TGTGCCAGCAGCCCTCGAGAAACAGGGTTTCAGCCCCAGCATTTT. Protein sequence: CASSPRETGFQPQHF.

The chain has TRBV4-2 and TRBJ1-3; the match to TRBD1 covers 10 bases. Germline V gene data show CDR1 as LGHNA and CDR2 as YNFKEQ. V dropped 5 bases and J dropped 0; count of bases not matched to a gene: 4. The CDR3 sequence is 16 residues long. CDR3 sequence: CASSMGQGFSGNTIYF. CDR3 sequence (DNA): TGTGCCAGCAGCATGGGACAGGGGTTCTCTGGAAACACCATATATTTT.

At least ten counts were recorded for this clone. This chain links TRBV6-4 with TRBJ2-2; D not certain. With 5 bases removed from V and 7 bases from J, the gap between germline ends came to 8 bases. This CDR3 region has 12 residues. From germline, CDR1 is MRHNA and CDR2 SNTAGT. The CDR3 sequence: CASSLVDGELFF. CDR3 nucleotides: TGTGCCAGCAGTTTAGTGGACGGGGAGCTGTTTTTT.

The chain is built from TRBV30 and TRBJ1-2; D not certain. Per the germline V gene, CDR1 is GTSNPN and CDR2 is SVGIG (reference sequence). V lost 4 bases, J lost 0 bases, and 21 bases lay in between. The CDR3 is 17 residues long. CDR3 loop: CAWILPRVGPANYGYTF. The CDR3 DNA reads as TGTGCCTGGATCCTTCCCCGTGTTGGTCCAGCTAACTATGGCTACACCTTC.

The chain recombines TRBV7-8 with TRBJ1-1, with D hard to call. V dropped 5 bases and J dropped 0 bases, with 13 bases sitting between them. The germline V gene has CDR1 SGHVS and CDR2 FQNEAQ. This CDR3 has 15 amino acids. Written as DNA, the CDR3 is TGTGCCAGCAGCCAAAGGTGGGGTATGAACACTGAAGCTTTCTTT. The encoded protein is CASSQRWGMNTEAFF.

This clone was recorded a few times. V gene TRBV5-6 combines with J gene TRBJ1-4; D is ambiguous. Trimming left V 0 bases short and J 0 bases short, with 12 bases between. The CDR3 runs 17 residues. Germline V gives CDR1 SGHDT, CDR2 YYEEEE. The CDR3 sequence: CASSLGSYSATNEKLFF. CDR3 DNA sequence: TGTGCCAGCAGCTTGGGGTCTTATTCTGCAACTAATGAAAAACTGTTTTTT.

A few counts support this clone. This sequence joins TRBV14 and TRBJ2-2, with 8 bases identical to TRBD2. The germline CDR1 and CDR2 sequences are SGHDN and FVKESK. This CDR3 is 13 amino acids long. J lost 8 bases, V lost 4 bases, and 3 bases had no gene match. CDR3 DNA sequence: TGTGCCAGCAGCCCTGGACTAGCTGGGGAGCTGTTTTTT. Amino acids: CASSPGLAGELFF.

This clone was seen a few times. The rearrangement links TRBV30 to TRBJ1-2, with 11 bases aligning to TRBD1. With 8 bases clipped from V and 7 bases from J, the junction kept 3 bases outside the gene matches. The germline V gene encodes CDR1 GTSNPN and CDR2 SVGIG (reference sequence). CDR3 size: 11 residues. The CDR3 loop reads CALDRGLGYTF. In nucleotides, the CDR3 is TGTGCCCTGGACAGGGGGCTTGGCTACACCTTC.

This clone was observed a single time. In DNA, the CDR3 is TGTGCCAGCAGCCACCGGGACGGTAATGAAAAACTGTTTTTT. Translating it yields CASSHRDGNEKLFF. The V and J genes are TRBV13 and TRBJ1-4, with a possible D match to TRBD1 (5 bases). The germline V and J ends were trimmed by 5 bases and 4 bases, with 11 bases remaining between them. Germline CDR1 reads PRHDT; CDR2 reads FYEKMQ (reference sequence). This CDR3 region has 14 residues.

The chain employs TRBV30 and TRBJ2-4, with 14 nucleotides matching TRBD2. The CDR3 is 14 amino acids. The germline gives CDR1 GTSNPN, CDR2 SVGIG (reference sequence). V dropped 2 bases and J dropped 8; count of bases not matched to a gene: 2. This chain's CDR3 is CAWSMTSGRDIQYF. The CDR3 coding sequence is TGTGCCTGGAGTATGACTAGCGGGAGGGACATTCAGTACTTC.

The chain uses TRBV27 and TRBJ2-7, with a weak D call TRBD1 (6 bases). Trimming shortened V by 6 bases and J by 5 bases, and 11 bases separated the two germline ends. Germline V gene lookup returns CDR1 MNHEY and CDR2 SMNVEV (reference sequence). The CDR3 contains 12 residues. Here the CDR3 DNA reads TGTGCCAGCAGATCCCAGGGGAACGAGCAGTACTTC. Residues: CASRSQGNEQYF.

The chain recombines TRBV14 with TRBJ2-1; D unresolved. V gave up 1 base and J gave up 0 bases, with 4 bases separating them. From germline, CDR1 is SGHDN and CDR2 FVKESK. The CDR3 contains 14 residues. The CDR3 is CASSQVSSYNEQFF. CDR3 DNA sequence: TGTGCCAGCAGCCAAGTCAGCTCCTACAATGAGCAGTTCTTC.

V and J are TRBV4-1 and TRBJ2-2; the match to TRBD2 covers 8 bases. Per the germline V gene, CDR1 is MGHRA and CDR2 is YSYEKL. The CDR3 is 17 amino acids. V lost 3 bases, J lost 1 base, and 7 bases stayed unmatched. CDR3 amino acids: CASSQGRGGRNTGELFF. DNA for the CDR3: TGCGCCAGCAGCCAGGGACGGGGGGGCCGGAACACCGGGGAGCTGTTTTTT.

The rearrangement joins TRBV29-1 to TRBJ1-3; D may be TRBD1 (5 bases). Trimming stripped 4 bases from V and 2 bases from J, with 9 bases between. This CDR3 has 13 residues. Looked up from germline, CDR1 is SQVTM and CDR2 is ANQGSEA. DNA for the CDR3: TGCAGCGTTGTTCGAGGGGCTGGAAACACCATATATTTT. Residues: CSVVRGAGNTIYF.

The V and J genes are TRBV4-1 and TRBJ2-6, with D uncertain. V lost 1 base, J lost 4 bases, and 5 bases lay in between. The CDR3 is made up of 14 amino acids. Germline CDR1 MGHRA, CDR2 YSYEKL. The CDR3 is CASSQGAGANVLTF. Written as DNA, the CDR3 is TGCGCCAGCAGCCAAGGGGCCGGGGCCAACGTCCTGACTTTC.

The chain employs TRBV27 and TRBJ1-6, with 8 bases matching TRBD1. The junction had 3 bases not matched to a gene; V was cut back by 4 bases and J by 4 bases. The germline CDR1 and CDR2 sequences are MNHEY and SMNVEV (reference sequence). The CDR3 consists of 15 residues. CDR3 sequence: CASSWGQDYNSPLHF. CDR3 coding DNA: TGTGCCAGCAGTTGGGGACAGGATTATAATTCACCCCTCCACTTT.